There are a few counts of the clone carrying this TCR beta chain. Under the authors' procedure: Reference gene primer amplification gave nucleated cell count estimates. Some clones are missing from TCRdb's copy, which holds only in-frame ones; the method was immunoSEQ multiplex PCR. The V and J calls and the clone size are those of that table, but D and trimming were determined from the DNA. The sample contains 95,000 to 100,000 clones, roughly nine tenths of which appear only once. These data belong to a study of blood T cell repertoires in COVID-19. At the level of the study: Acute and convalescent COVID-19 samples came from the United States, Italy and Spain. T cells, B-cell-depleted T cells, or PBMCs provided the cDNA or gDNA that served as material.

The CDR3 has 15 amino acids. CDR1 is SNHLY and CDR2 is FYNNEI in the germline V gene. With V trimmed by 6 bases and J by 2 bases, 8 bases remained unmatched. Sequenced material: peripheral blood. V and J are TRBV2 and TRBJ2-7; 9 positions agree with TRBD1. This TCR came from a man aged 45 to 65 with acute or convalescent COVID-19. The CDR3 DNA reads as TGTGCCAGCAGAGTCCGGACAGGGGCCGCCTACGAGCAGTACTTC. Residues: CASRVRTGAAYEQYF.